This is a list of T cell receptor beta chains from one sample in a study of cytomegalovirus exposure and HLA in healthy donors. Measured with immunoSEQ multiplex PCR; TCRdb has only the in-frame clones, and not every one. Of about 75,000 clones in the sample, roughly 84% were seen once. Sequenced material: PBMCs. The receptors were gathered from a man between 65 and 85 years old in good health and CMV-seropositive. The CDR3 runs from the conserved cysteine through the conserved F or W. D genes are given only for firm matches. The size field is filled for only some rows; it gives once, few, many or a size class.

j_call cdr3_length v_call d_call clone_size cdr3_aa cdr3_nt
TRBJ1-5 14 TRBV2 NA NA CASSDVTAHQPQHF TGTGCCAGCAGTGATGTGACAGCACATCAGCCCCAGCATTTT
TRBJ1-5 15 TRBV2 NA NA CASSEAFNSNQPQHF TGTGCCAGCAGTGAAGCTTTCAATAGCAATCAGCCCCAGCATTTT
TRBJ2-7 11 TRBV6-6 NA NA CASSRAAEQYF TGTGCCAGCAGCCGCGCCGCCGAGCAGTACTTC
TRBJ2-2 14 TRBV6-1 TRBD1 NA CASSGTGTPGELFF TGTGCCAGCAGTGGGACAGGGACCCCCGGGGAGCTGTTTTTT
TRBJ1-2 12 TRBV7-2 TRBD1 NA CASKTGVDGYTF TGTGCCAGCAAAACAGGGGTCGATGGCTACACCTTC
TRBJ2-7 17 TRBV4-1 NA NA CASSQDRTDSLHYEQYF TGCGCCAGCAGCCAAGATCGTACCGACTCCCTCCACTACGAGCAGTACTTC
TRBJ2-2 16 TRBV4-2 NA NA CASSQEPAGNTGELFF TGTGCCAGCAGCCAAGAGCCAGCGGGGAACACCGGGGAGCTGTTTTTT
TRBJ2-3 17 TRBV7-5 NA NA CVRSRYRLAGRTDTQYF TGTGTCAGAAGCCGATACAGACTAGCGGGACGCACAGATACGCAGTATTTT
TRBJ2-7 13 TRBV19 TRBD1 NA CASSRQGGYEQYF TGTGCCAGTAGTAGACAGGGTGGGTACGAGCAGTACTTC
TRBJ2-7 15 TRBV5-6 TRBD1 NA CASSLIGTGADEQYF TGTGCCAGCAGCTTGATAGGGACAGGCGCCGACGAGCAGTACTTC
TRBJ2-5 13 TRBV7-6 NA NA CASSRGVQETQYF TGTGCCAGCAGCCGCGGGGTACAAGAGACCCAGTACTTC
TRBJ2-5 12 TRBV29-1 NA NA CSGVGGQETQYF TGCAGCGGGGTGGGGGGTCAAGAGACCCAGTACTTC
TRBJ2-2 17 TRBV5-1 TRBD1 NA CASSPGRQGVNTGELFF TGCGCCAGCAGCCCCGGTCGACAGGGAGTTAACACCGGGGAGCTGTTTTTT
TRBJ2-2 15 TRBV19 NA NA CASSISGWGTGELFF TGTGCCAGTAGTATCTCGGGGTGGGGTACCGGGGAGCTGTTTTTT
TRBJ2-7 15 TRBV7-9 NA NA CASSLVRGPDYEQYF TGTGCCAGCAGCTTAGTTCGGGGTCCGGACTACGAGCAGTACTTC
TRBJ2-7 16 TRBV11-2 TRBD1 NA CASSPRWDRTTGEQYF TGTGCCAGCAGCCCCCGTTGGGACAGGACGACGGGTGAGCAGTACTTC
TRBJ2-7 15 TRBV10-3 TRBD2 NA CAISGGLAGNYEQYF TGTGCCATCAGTGGGGGACTAGCGGGGAACTACGAGCAGTACTTC
TRBJ2-5 14 TRBV7-7 TRBD1 NA CASSLTGGRETQYF TGTGCTAGCAGCTTAACAGGGGGGCGGGAGACCCAGTACTTC
TRBJ1-5 16 TRBV7-9 TRBD1 NA CASSSGTGHSNQPQHF TGTGCCAGCAGTTCCGGGACAGGGCATAGCAATCAGCCCCAGCATTTT
TRBJ1-1 11 TRBV28 TRBD1 NA CASSRQGEAFF TGTGCCAGCAGTCGACAGGGTGAAGCTTTCTTT
TRBJ1-3 14 TRBV10-3 NA NA CATEGEQSRNTIYF TGTGCCACGGAAGGGGAACAGAGTAGAAACACCATATATTTT
TRBJ2-2 16 TRBV2 NA NA CASSLRGFMNTGELFF TGTGCCAGCAGCCTCAGGGGCTTTATGAACACCGGGGAGCTGTTTTTT
TRBJ2-5 13 TRBV11-2 TRBD1 once CASRRQGTETQYF TGTGCCAGCAGACGACAGGGAACGGAGACCCAGTACTTC
TRBJ2-1 15 TRBV5-1 TRBD2 NA CASSVSGLSYNEQFF TGCGCCAGCAGCGTTAGCGGGCTTTCCTACAATGAGCAGTTCTTC
TRBJ2-3 15 TRBV4-1 TRBD1 few CASSRGQGAIDTQYF TGCGCCAGCAGCCGAGGACAGGGGGCTATAGATACGCAGTATTTT
TRBJ1-1 19 TRBV5-1 TRBD1 NA CASSSRGTGTGRPNTEAFF TGCGCCAGCAGCTCTCGCGGAACCGGGACAGGGCGGCCGAACACTGAAGCTTTCTTT
TRBJ2-6 14 TRBV7-3 TRBD2 NA CASNPGGGANVLTF TGTGCCAGCAACCCGGGAGGTGGGGCCAACGTCCTGACTTTC
TRBJ1-1 12 TRBV7-8 TRBD1 once CASSLSGGEAFF TGTGCCAGCAGCCTTTCAGGGGGTGAAGCTTTCTTT
TRBJ1-5 14 TRBV7-9 NA NA CASTQKGVGQPQHF TGTGCCAGCACCCAAAAGGGGGTCGGGCAGCCCCAGCATTTT
TRBJ1-1 18 TRBV2 TRBD1 NA CASSEPQDRETQNTEAFF TGTGCCAGCAGTGAACCGCAGGACAGGGAGACCCAAAACACTGAAGCTTTCTTT
TRBJ2-1 11 TRBV28 NA once CASSTADEQFF TGTGCCAGCAGTACCGCAGATGAGCAGTTCTTC
TRBJ2-1 14 TRBV30 NA NA CAWSRGFSYNEQFF TGTGCCTGGAGTCGGGGGTTCTCCTACAATGAGCAGTTCTTC
TRBJ2-7 13 TRBV7-6 NA NA CASSFRGAHEQYF TGTGCCAGCAGCTTTCGGGGGGCCCACGAGCAGTACTTC
TRBJ2-7 16 TRBV7-8 TRBD1 NA CASRNLLGQGSHEQYF TGTGCCAGCAGGAATCTCCTTGGACAGGGTAGCCACGAGCAGTACTTC
TRBJ1-6 15 TRBV5-4 NA NA CASSLGGTGNSPLHF TGTGCCAGCAGCTTAGGTGGCACGGGGAATTCACCCCTCCACTTT
TRBJ2-3 15 TRBV6-1 NA NA CASSDRGASTDTQYF TGTGCCAGCAGTGATCGTGGGGCTAGCACAGATACGCAGTATTTT
TRBJ2-7 12 TRBV5-1 TRBD1 NA CASGTETGEQYF TGCGCCAGCGGGACAGAAACGGGAGAGCAGTACTTC
TRBJ1-6 14 TRBV5-1 NA few CASSLAPRYSPLHF TGCGCCAGCAGCTTGGCCCCCAGATATTCACCCCTCCACTTT
TRBJ1-3 12 TRBV30 NA NA CAQRGSGNTIYF TGTGCCCAGCGCGGGTCTGGAAACACCATATATTTT
TRBJ2-7 15 TRBV5-4 TRBD2 NA CASSFRLAGTYEQYF TGTGCCAGCAGCTTCCGACTAGCGGGAACGTACGAGCAGTACTTC
TRBJ2-7 15 TRBV5-1 NA few CASSLGAIPSYEQYF TGCGCCAGCAGCTTGGGAGCTATTCCCTCCTACGAGCAGTACTTC
TRBJ2-3 14 TRBV5-1 NA once CASSLGESTDTQYF TGCGCCAGCAGCTTGGGGGAGAGCACAGATACGCAGTATTTT
TRBJ1-1 14 TRBV19 TRBD1 NA CASSRDRANTEAFF TGTGCCAGTAGCCGGGACAGGGCGAACACTGAAGCTTTCTTT
TRBJ1-1 15 TRBV19 TRBD1 NA CASSKETGYGTEAFF TGTGCCAGTAGTAAAGAGACAGGGTACGGGACTGAAGCTTTCTTT
TRBJ2-5 14 TRBV7-3 TRBD1 NA CASSKQGAPETQYF TGTGCCAGCAGCAAACAGGGGGCCCCAGAGACCCAGTACTTC